The 23 T cell receptor beta chains in this list originate from one sample, sequenced in a study of stem cell transplantation in POMP-related autoinflammatory disease. Study-level findings and limits: PRAID patients trended toward lower TRB diversity and higher clonality in all analyzed T-cell subsets. In PRAID patients, the number of distinct TRB V-J gene pairings was restricted.

Their cognate antigens are unknown. The data were produced by immunoSEQ multiplex PCR, yet TCRdb's version contains in-frame clones alone and is incomplete. The data show around 9,000 clones, with 80% to 95% seen just once and about 2.9% held by the top ten. The starting material was CD8+ T cells from PBMCs, obtained before stem cell transplantation. All receptors come from a human donor with POMP-related autoinflammation and immune dysregulation (PRAID).

The rearrangement links TRBV27 to TRBJ1-5; D gene ambiguous. The CDR3 loop spans 13 amino acids. V was trimmed by 5 bases and J by 3 bases, leaving 8 bases between them. Germline CDR1 is MNHEY and CDR2 is SMNVEV (reference sequence). The CDR3 loop reads CASSDKANQPQHF. The CDR3 DNA reads as TGTGCCAGCAGTGACAAAGCCAATCAGCCCCAGCATTTT.

The sample holds one count of this clone. In nucleotides, the CDR3 is TGTGCCAGCAGCGAAGACCCCAATACTAACTATGGCTACACCTTC. The encoded protein is CASSEDPNTNYGYTF. The chain carries TRBV9 and TRBJ1-2; D uncertain. Germline assignment: CDR1 SGDLS and CDR2 YYNGEE. CDR3 size: 15 residues. V gave up 3 bases and J gave up 0 bases, with 12 bases separating them.

The J gene is TRBJ2-3, the V gene TRBV2; 14 bases agree with TRBD2. Germline-derived CDR1 and CDR2 are SNHLY and FYNNEI. The V and J ends lost 2 bases and 6 bases, in that order; junction bases with no gene match: 7. CDR3 length: 17 residues. The CDR3 DNA reads TGTGCCAGCAGTGAACGCGGGACTAGCGGGAGTATGGATACGCAGTATTTT. It yields the protein CASSERGTSGSMDTQYF.

The chain is built from TRBV4-2 and TRBJ2-1; TRBD2 matches 10 bases. This CDR3 spans 17 amino acids. The trim removed 6 bases at V and 5 bases at J, leaving 13 bases unmatched. In germline, CDR1 is LGHNA, CDR2 YNFKEQ. CDR3 amino acids: CASSRLAGSHTHNEQFF. The CDR3 DNA sequence: TGTGCCAGCAGTCGACTAGCGGGCAGCCATACTCACAATGAGCAGTTCTTC.

The chain recombines TRBV11-2 with TRBJ1-2; D call uncertain. The CDR3 length is 12 residues. Germline lookup yields CDR1 SGHAT and CDR2 FQNNGV. V was trimmed by 1 base and J by 4 bases, leaving 4 bases between them. This chain's CDR3 is CASSLGLYGYTF. The CDR3 DNA reads TGTGCCAGCAGCTTAGGCCTCTATGGCTACACCTTC.

This clone has a single count. V usage is TRBV2 and J usage is TRBJ1-1; D remains ambiguous. V lost 8 bases and J lost 1, with 14 bases in between. The CDR3 spans 14 residues. From germline, CDR1 is SNHLY and CDR2 FYNNEI. The CDR3: CASDPRAWNTEAFF. CDR3 coding DNA: TGTGCCAGCGACCCCCGGGCCTGGAACACTGAAGCTTTCTTT.

The chain recombines TRBV27 with TRBJ2-1; possibly TRBD1 for D (5 bases). CDR3 size: 16 residues. V dropped 0 bases and J dropped 0 bases, with 9 bases sitting between them. Germline loops: CDR1 MNHEY, CDR2 SMNVEV (reference sequence). In DNA, the CDR3 is TGTGCCAGCAGTTTATCGTCCGGACACTCCTACAATGAGCAGTTCTTC. It specifies CASSLSSGHSYNEQFF.

The rearrangement joins TRBV19 to TRBJ1-1; perhaps TRBD1 as D (6 bases). CDR1 and CDR2 from the germline V gene are LNHDA and SQIVND (reference sequence). Between the trimmed V and J ends, which lost 5 bases and 2 bases, there was a span of 15 bases. This CDR3 is built from 15 residues. CDR3 bases: TGTGCCAGTAGTTATGGTGCCAGGGGAAACACTGAAGCTTTCTTT. Translated, it gives CASSYGARGNTEAFF.

This chain links TRBV7-9 with TRBJ1-2, with D unclear. This CDR3 is 13 amino acids long. Trimming took off 5 bases at V and 3 bases at J, with 10 bases between the two ends. Germline CDR1 reads SEHNR; CDR2 reads FQNEAQ (reference sequence). In DNA form, the CDR3 reads TGTGCCAGCAGCCCAGAAGCAGACTATGGCTACACCTTC. Translated, it gives CASSPEADYGYTF.

V is TRBV4-1 and J is TRBJ1-4, with a possible D match to TRBD1 (5 bases). Trimming shortened V by 1 base and J by 8 bases, and 14 bases separated the two germline ends. The germline CDR1 and CDR2 sequences are MGHRA and YSYEKL. This CDR3 is built from 15 residues. CDR3 in amino acids: CASSQAAREGEKLFF. CDR3 nucleotides: TGCGCCAGCAGCCAAGCCGCCAGGGAAGGCGAAAAACTGTTTTTT.

CDR3 in DNA: TGTGCCAGCAGTTTATCGGGGAGTCTTAATGAGCAGTTCTTC. Translated, it gives CASSLSGSLNEQFF. The chain joins TRBV27 to TRBJ2-1; the D gene is possibly TRBD2 (5 bases). CDR3 length equals 14 residues. Trimming shortened V by 0 bases and J by 7 bases, and 10 bases separated the two germline ends. Germline CDR1 and CDR2: MNHEY and SMNVEV (reference sequence).

V gene TRBV30 combines with J gene TRBJ1-1, with D possibly being TRBD1 (6 bases). There are 13 residues in the CDR3. Trimming cost V 5 bases and J 4 bases, with 14 bases left between them. The germline V gene encodes CDR1 GTSNPN and CDR2 SVGIG (reference sequence). CDR3 DNA sequence: TGTGCCTGGGGGACACTTTGGGGCACTGAAGCTTTCTTT. Its protein product is CAWGTLWGTEAFF.

V usage is TRBV6-5 and J usage is TRBJ1-2, with D possibly TRBD1 on 5 matching bases. This CDR3 is built from 15 residues. CDR1 MNHEY and CDR2 SVGAGI come from the germline V gene. Between the trimmed V and J ends, which lost 0 bases and 0 bases, there was a span of 8 bases. CDR3 DNA: TGTGCCAGCAGTTACTCTCAGGGTCCTAACTATGGCTACACCTTC. This sequence encodes CASSYSQGPNYGYTF.

Concerning this clone: At one of its ends the junction is not consistent with the germline gene, which may arise from a read error. V usage is TRBV19 and J usage is TRBJ1-1, with 7 bases identical to TRBD1. The CDR3 extends over 13 amino acids. The germline gives CDR1 LNHDA, CDR2 SQIVND (reference sequence). The CDR3 is CAGRQGLNTEAFF. Written as DNA, the CDR3 is TGTGCCGGTAGACAGGGCTTGAACACTGAAGCTTTCTTT.

The chain employs TRBV5-6 and TRBJ2-7; 7 bases match TRBD2. This CDR3 spans 17 amino acids. Unmatched junction bases numbered 12, after V lost 1 base and J lost 2 bases. Germline V gene sequence: CDR1 SGHDT, CDR2 YYEEEE. In DNA, the CDR3 is TGTGCCAGCAGCTTGTCCCTCCTAGCGGACCTACCCTACGAGCAGTACTTC. This translates into CASSLSLLADLPYEQYF.

The chain employs TRBV28 and TRBJ1-2, with D perhaps matching TRBD1 (5 bases). V lost 3 bases and J lost 11, with 13 bases in between. CDR3 length equals 12 residues. Germline V gives CDR1 MDHEN, CDR2 SYDVKM. The CDR3 is CASSFRATAYTF. The CDR3 DNA reads TGTGCCAGCAGTTTTAGGGCGACAGCTTACACCTTC.

The chain joins TRBV7-9 to TRBJ2-5, with a tentative D call TRBD2 (5 bases). V was clipped by 5 bases and J by 7 bases, with 20 bases between them. This CDR3 region has 15 residues. Germline CDR1 and CDR2: SEHNR and FQNEAQ (reference sequence). CDR3 nucleotides: TGTGCCAGCAGCCGGCCCTCAGCGGCAATGGGGACCCAGTACTTC. It encodes CASSRPSAAMGTQYF.

CDR3 sequence (DNA): TGCGCCAGCAGCCAATCGGTATCCAGGGGTAAGACCCAGTACTTC. This codes for CASSQSVSRGKTQYF. This chain uses TRBV4-1 with TRBJ2-5; perhaps TRBD1 as D (6 bases). This CDR3 is built from 15 residues. Deletions cut 2 bases from V and 6 bases from J, with 16 bases between. In germline, CDR1 is MGHRA, CDR2 YSYEKL.

J is TRBJ2-7 and V is TRBV7-9; D might be TRBD1 or TRBD2, each matching 5 bases. The V end was cut by 3 bases, the J end by 2 bases, with 5 bases between. This CDR3 spans 12 amino acids. The germline CDR1 and CDR2 sequences are SEHNR and FQNEAQ (reference sequence). CDR3 DNA: TGTGCCAGCAGCTTGGGGGCCTACGAGCAGTACTTC. It is translated as CASSLGAYEQYF.

The V call is TRBV25-1, the J call TRBJ1-1, with D uncertain. Germline assignment: CDR1 MGHDK and CDR2 SYGVNS. There are 12 residues in the CDR3. The germline V and J ends were trimmed by 10 bases and 1 base, with 10 bases remaining between them. In nucleotides, the CDR3 is TGTGCCACCAGGCCAGGGAACACTGAAGCTTTCTTT. This encodes CATRPGNTEAFF.

As DNA, the CDR3 is TGTGCCAGCAGCTTAATCCGGGGCCGCAATGAGCAGTTCTTC. It yields the protein CASSLIRGRNEQFF. The V gene is TRBV7-9, the J gene TRBJ2-1; D possibly uses TRBD1 or TRBD2 (5 bases each). The CDR3 extends over 14 amino acids. Per the germline V gene, CDR1 is SEHNR and CDR2 is FQNEAQ (reference sequence). The V end lost 2 bases, the J end lost 6 bases, and 11 bases lay between the germline ends.

The V gene is TRBV9, the J gene TRBJ1-4; D gene unclear. Germline V lookup: CDR1 SGDLS, CDR2 YYNGEE. The CDR3 contains 13 residues. V dropped 0 bases and J dropped 7 bases, with 7 bases sitting between them. The DNA of the CDR3 is TGTGCCAGCAGCGTAGAAGGCGGTGAAAAACTGTTTTTT. Protein product: CASSVEGGEKLFF.

The chain employs TRBV29-1 and TRBJ1-3; 8 bases align to TRBD1. With V trimmed by 5 bases and J by 1 base, 4 bases remained unmatched. The CDR3 runs to 14 residues. The V gene's germline CDR1 is SQVTM and CDR2 ANQGSEA. The DNA of the CDR3 is TGCAGCGTTAACGACAGGGGATCTGGAAACACCATATATTTT. This encodes CSVNDRGSGNTIYF.